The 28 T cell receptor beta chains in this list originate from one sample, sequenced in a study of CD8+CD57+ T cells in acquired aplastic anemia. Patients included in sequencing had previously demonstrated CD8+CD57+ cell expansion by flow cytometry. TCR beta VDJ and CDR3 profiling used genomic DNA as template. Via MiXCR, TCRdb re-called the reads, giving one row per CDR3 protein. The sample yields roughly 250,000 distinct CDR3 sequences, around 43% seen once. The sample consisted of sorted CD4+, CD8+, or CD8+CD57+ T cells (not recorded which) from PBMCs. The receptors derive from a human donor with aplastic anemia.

CDR3 loop: CASSLPGQGDFYEQYF. In nucleotides, the CDR3 is TGTGCCAGCAGCTTACCCGGACAGGGGGACTTTTACGAGCAGTACTTC. This chain uses TRBV7-3 with TRBJ2-7; 10 bases agree with TRBD1. The CDR3 is 16 amino acids. J lost 4 bases, V lost 2 bases, and 8 bases had no gene match. The germline V gene has CDR1 SGHTA and CDR2 FQGTGA.

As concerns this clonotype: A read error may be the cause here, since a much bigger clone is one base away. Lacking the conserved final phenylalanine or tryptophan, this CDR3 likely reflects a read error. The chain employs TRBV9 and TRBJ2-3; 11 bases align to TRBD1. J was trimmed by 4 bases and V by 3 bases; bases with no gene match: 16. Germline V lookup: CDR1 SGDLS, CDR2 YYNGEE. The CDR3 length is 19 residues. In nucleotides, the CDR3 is TGTGCCAGCAGCGGCCCAGGACAGGGGGCGCATTTAGATCCAGATACGCAGTATCTT. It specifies CASSGPGQGAHLDPDTQYL.

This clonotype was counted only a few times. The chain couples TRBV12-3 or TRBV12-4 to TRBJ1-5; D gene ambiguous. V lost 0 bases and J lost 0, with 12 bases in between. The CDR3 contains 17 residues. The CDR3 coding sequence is TGTGCCAGCAGTTTAGCGCGTACAGAAGATAGCAATCAGCCCCAGCATTTT. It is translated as CASSLARTEDSNQPQHF.

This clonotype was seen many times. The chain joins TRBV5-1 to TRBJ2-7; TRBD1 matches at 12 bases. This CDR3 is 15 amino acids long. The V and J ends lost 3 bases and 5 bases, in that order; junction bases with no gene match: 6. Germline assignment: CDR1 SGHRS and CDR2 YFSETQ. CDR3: CASSSGDRGLDEQYF. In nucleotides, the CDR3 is TGCGCCAGCAGCTCAGGGGACAGGGGGCTCGACGAGCAGTACTTC.

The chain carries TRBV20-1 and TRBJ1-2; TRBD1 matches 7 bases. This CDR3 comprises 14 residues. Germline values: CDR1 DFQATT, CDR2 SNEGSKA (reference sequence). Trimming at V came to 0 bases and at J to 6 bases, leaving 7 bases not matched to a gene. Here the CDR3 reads CSAREDREANGYTF. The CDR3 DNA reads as TGCAGTGCTAGAGAAGACAGGGAGGCGAATGGCTACACCTTC.

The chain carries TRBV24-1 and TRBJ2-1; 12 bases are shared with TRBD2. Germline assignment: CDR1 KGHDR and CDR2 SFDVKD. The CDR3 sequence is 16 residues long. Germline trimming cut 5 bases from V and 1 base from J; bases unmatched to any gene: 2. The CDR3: CATSGTSGTSYNEQFF. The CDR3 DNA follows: TGTGCCACCAGTGGGACTAGCGGGACTTCCTACAATGAGCAGTTCTTC.

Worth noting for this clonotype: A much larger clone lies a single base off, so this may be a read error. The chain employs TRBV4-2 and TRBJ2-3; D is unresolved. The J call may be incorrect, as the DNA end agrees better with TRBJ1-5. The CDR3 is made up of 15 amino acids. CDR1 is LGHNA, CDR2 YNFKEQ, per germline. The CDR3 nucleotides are TGTGCCAGCAGTCTAAGACTAGCGGGTGGAGATACGCAGCATTTT. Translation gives CASSLRLAGGDTQHF.

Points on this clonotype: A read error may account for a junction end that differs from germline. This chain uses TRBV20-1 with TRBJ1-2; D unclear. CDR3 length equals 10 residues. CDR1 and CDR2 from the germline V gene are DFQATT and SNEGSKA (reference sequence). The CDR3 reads CSAQTTFYAF. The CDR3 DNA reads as TGCAGTGCCCAAACCACTTTCTACGCCTTC.

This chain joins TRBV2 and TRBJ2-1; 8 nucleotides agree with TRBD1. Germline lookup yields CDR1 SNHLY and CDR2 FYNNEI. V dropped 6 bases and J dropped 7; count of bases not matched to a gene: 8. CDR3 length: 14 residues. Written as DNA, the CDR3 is TGTGCCAGCAGCTTGGACAGGGCCCTTAATGAGCAGTTCTTC. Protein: CASSLDRALNEQFF.

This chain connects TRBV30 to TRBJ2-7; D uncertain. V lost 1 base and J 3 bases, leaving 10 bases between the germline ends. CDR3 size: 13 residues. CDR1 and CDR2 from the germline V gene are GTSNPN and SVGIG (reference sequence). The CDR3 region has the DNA TGTGCCTGGAGTGCGGCTATCATCTACGAGCAGTACTTC. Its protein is CAWSAAIIYEQYF.

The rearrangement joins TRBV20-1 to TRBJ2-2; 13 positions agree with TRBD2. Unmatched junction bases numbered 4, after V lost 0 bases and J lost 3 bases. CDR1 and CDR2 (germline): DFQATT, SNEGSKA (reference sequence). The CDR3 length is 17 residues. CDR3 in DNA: TGCAGTGCTAGAGATGGGACTAGCGGGACTGACACCGGGGAGCTGTTTTTT. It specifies CSARDGTSGTDTGELFF.

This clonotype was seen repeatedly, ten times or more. The CDR3 nucleotides are TGTGCCAGCAGTTACGGTCCTAATCAGCCCCAGCATTTT. Its protein product is CASSYGPNQPQHF. V is TRBV6-4 and J is TRBJ1-5; the D is unclear. Deletions cut 5 bases from V and 4 bases from J, with 9 bases between. Germline values: CDR1 MRHNA, CDR2 SNTAGT. This CDR3 comprises 13 residues.

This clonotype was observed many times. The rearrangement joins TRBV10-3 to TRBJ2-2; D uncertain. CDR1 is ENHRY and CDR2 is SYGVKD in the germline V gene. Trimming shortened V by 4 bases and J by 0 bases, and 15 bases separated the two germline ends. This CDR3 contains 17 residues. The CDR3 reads CAISVPLRAANTGELFF. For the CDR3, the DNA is TGTGCCATCAGTGTTCCCTTAAGGGCGGCGAACACCGGGGAGCTGTTTTTT.

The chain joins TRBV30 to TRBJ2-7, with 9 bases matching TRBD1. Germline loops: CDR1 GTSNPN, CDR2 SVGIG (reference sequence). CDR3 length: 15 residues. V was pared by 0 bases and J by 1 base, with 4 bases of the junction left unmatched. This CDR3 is CAWSVRTGVSYEQYF. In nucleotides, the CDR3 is TGTGCCTGGAGTGTACGGACAGGGGTATCCTACGAGCAGTACTTC.

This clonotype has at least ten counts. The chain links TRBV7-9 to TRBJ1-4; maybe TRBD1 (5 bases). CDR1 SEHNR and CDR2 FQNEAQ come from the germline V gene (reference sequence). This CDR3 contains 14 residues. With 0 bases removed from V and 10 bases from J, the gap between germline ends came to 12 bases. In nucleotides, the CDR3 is TGTGCCAGCAGCTTAGCGCTTTTGAGGGGAAAACTGTTTTTT. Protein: CASSLALLRGKLFF. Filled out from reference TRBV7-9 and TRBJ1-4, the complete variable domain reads DTGVSQNPRHKITKRGQNVTFRCDPISEHNRLYWYRQTLGQGPEFLTYFQNEAQLEKSRLLSDRFSAERPKGSFSTLEIQRTEQGDSAMYLCASSLALLRGKLFFGSGTQLSVL.

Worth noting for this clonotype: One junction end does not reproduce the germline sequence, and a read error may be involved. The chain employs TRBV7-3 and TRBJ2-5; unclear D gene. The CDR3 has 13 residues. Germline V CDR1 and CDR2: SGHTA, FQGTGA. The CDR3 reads CTSSLDAHETQYF. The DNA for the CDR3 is TGTACCAGCAGCTTAGACGCCCACGAGACCCAGTACTTC.

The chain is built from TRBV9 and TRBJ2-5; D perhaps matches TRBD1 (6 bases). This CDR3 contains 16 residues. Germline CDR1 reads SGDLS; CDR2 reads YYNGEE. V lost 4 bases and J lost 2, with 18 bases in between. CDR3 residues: CASSQPGRGGQETQYF. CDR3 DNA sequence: TGTGCCAGCAGCCAACCAGGGAGAGGGGGACAAGAGACCCAGTACTTC.

CDR3 sequence reads: CASSRPGLTDSYTF. CDR3 nucleotides: TGTGCCAGCAGTCGGCCGGGACTTACTGATAGCTACACCTTC. The genes are TRBV27 and TRBJ1-2, with D possibly being TRBD1 (5 bases). CDR3 length: 14 amino acids. V lost 5 bases and J 9 bases, leaving 19 bases between the germline ends. Germline lookup yields CDR1 MNHEY and CDR2 SMNVEV (reference sequence).

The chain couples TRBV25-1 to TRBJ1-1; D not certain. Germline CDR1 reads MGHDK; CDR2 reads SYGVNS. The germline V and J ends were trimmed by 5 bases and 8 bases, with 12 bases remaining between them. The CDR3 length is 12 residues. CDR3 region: CASSSRQYEAFF. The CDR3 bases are TGTGCCAGCAGTTCTAGACAATACGAAGCTTTCTTT.

CDR3 region: CASSEGQGFAIMEPQHF. The CDR3 nucleotides read TGTGCCAGCAGTGAAGGGCAGGGATTTGCCATTATGGAGCCCCAGCATTTT. The V gene is TRBV2, the J gene TRBJ1-5; D perhaps matches TRBD1 (5 bases). The V gene's germline CDR1 is SNHLY and CDR2 FYNNEI. The CDR3 is 17 amino acids. Deletions cut 1 base from V and 8 bases from J, with 21 bases between.

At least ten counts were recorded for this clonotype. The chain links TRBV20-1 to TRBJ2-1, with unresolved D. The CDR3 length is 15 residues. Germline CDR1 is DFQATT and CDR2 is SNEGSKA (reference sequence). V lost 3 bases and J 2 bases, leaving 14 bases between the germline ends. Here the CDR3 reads CSARSILAAYNEQFF. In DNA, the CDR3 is TGCAGTGCTAGGAGCATTCTTGCGGCCTACAATGAGCAGTTCTTC.

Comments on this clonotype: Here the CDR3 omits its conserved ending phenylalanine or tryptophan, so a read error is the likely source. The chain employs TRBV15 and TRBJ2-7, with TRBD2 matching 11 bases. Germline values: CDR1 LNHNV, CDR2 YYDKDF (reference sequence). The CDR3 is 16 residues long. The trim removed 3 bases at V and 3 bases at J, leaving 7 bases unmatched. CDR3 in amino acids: CATSSYRTSGFYEQYS. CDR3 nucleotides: TGTGCCACCAGCAGCTATCGGACTAGCGGGTTCTACGAGCAGTACTCC.

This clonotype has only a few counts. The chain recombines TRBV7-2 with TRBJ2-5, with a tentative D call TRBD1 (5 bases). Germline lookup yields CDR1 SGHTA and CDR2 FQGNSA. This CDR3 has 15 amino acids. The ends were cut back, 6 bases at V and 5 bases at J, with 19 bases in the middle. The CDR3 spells CASSRTGRVGETQYF. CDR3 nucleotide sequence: TGTGCCAGCAGTCGTACAGGTAGGGTAGGGGAGACCCAGTACTTC.

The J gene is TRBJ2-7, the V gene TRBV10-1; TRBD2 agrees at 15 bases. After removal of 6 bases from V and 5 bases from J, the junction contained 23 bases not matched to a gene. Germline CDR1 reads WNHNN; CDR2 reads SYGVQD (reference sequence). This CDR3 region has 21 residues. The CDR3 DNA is TGCGCCAGCAGCCGGGACAGGGGGACTGGACTAGCGGGGGGGTCGATGGACGAGCAGTACTTC. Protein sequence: CASSRDRGTGLAGGSMDEQYF.

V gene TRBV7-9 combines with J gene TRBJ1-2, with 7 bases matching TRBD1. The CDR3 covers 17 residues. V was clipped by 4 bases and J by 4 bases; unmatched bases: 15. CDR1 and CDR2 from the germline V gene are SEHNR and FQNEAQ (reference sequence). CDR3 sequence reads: CASSSKQGQGEVYGYTF. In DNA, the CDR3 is TGTGCCAGCAGCTCGAAACAGGGGCAGGGAGAAGTCTATGGCTACACCTTC.

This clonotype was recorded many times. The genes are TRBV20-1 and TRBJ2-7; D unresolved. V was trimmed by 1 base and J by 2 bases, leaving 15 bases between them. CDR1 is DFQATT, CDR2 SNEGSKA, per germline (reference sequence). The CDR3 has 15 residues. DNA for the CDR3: TGCAGTGCTAGAGCCGTCCATTTGGACCCCTACGAGCAGTACTTC. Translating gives CSARAVHLDPYEQYF.

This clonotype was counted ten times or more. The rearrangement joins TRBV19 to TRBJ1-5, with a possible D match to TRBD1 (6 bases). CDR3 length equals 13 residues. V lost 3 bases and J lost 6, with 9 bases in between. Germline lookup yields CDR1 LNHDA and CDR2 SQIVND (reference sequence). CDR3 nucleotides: TGTGCCAGTAGTATGGTACAGGGTCAGCCCCAGCATTTT. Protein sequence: CASSMVQGQPQHF.

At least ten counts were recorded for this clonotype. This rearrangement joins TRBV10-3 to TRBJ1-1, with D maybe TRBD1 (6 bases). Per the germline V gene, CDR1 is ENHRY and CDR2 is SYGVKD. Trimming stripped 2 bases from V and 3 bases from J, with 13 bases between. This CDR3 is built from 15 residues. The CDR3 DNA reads TGTGCCATCAGTGAGCCGGGGGCTAGGGACACTGAAGCTTTCTTT. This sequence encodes CAISEPGARDTEAFF.